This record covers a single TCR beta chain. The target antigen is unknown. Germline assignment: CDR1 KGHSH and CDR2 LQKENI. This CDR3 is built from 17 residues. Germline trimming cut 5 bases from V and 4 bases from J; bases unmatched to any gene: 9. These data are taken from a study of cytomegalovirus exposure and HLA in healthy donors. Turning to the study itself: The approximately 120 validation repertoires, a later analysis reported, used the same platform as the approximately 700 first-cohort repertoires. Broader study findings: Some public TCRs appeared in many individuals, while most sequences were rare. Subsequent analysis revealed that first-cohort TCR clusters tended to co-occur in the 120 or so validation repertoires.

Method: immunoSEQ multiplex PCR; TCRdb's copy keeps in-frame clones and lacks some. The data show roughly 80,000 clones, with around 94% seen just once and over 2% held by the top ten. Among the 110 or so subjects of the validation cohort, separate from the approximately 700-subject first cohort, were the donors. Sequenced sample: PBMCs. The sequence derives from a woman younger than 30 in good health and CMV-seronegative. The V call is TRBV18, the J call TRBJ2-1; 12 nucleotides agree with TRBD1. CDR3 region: CASSFPPGQGAYNEQFF. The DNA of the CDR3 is TGTGCCAGCTCATTCCCCCCGGGACAGGGGGCGTACAATGAGCAGTTCTTC.